The 13 T cell receptor beta chains listed next were all sequenced from one sample in a study of human T cells and chemical hapten exposure. In TCRdb, the RACE reads were re-called with MiXCR into one record per CDR3 protein. The sample has around 44,000 distinct CDR3 sequences, 4% seen once. The sample's time point: patch test 1, 2 weeks after DPC sensitization. Noted treatment: therapeutic diphenylcyclopropenone sensitization with weekly scalp DPC. Total RNA was isolated from unfractionated whole blood. The source material was whole blood, sampled in connection with sensitization to the hapten diphenylcyclopropenone (DPC). These receptors originate from a man aged 45-65 years with alopecia areata. Some clones in this sample may be carry-over from other donors' samples.

This chain connects TRBV5-6 to TRBJ2-7; the D is unclear. CDR1 SGHDT and CDR2 YYEEEE come from the germline V gene. The CDR3 covers 13 residues. The germline V and J ends were trimmed by 3 bases and 3 bases, with 10 bases remaining between them. DNA of the CDR3: TGTGCCAGCAGCTCCGATCTATACTACGAGCAGTACTTC. Its protein is CASSSDLYYEQYF.

At least ten counts were recorded for this clonotype. The gene calls are TRBV12-3 or TRBV12-4 and TRBJ2-7, with D unresolved. Deletions cut 2 bases from V and 12 bases from J, with 14 bases between. The CDR3 contains 12 residues. DNA of the CDR3: TGTGCCAGCAGTTTATCGAAGGGAAGCGTGTACTTC. This sequence encodes CASSLSKGSVYF.

This clonotype occurred many times. The chain joins TRBV30 to TRBJ1-4; a possible D gene is TRBD1 (6 bases). CDR3 length equals 13 residues. V was cut by 0 bases and J by 5 bases, with 7 bases left in between. Germline CDR1 GTSNPN, CDR2 SVGIG (reference sequence). CDR3 in amino acids: CAWSVGGNEKLFF. The CDR3 nucleotides are TGTGCCTGGAGTGTAGGGGGAAATGAAAAACTGTTTTTT.

This clonotype was counted ten times or more. Compared with germline, one end of the junction differs, possibly owing to a read error. CDR3: CASSLNGVGNEQFF. CDR3 nucleotides: TGTGCTAGCAGCTTAAATGGGGTAGGAAATGAGCAGTTCTTC. V and J are TRBV7-7 and TRBJ2-1; no clear D gene. This CDR3 region has 14 residues. Germline lookup yields CDR1 SSHAT and CDR2 FNYEAQ (reference sequence).

This clonotype has only a few counts. V and J are TRBV18 and TRBJ1-6; D ambiguous. CDR1 is KGHSH and CDR2 is LQKENI in the germline V gene. The CDR3 length is 12 residues. Trimming removed 4 bases from V and 8 bases from J, with 6 bases in between. This CDR3 reads CASSRQDSPLHF. For the CDR3, the DNA is TGTGCCAGCTCACGGCAGGATTCACCCCTCCACTTT.

This clonotype was picked up many times. The rearrangement links TRBV5-1 to TRBJ2-6, with 11 bases matching TRBD1. Germline V gives CDR1 SGHRS, CDR2 YFSETQ. The CDR3 is 17 residues long. V shed 4 bases, J shed 4 bases, and the junction held 7 bases outside the gene matches. CDR3 residues: CASSDGQGASGANVLTF. The DNA of the CDR3 is TGCGCCAGCAGCGATGGACAGGGGGCGTCCGGGGCCAACGTCCTGACTTTC.

This clonotype was observed many times. The CDR3 is CASSFPDTQYF. As DNA, the CDR3 is TGTGCCAGCAGTTTTCCAGATACGCAGTATTTT. This rearrangement joins TRBV12-3 or TRBV12-4 to TRBJ2-3; D is unclear. Trimming cost V 3 bases and J 4 bases, with 2 bases left between them. The CDR3 is 11 amino acids.

This clonotype appeared many times. This chain joins TRBV5-1 and TRBJ2-3, with D possibly TRBD1 on 6 matching bases. The CDR3 spans 12 residues. Germline CDR1 is SGHRS and CDR2 is YFSETQ. V lost 4 bases to trimming and J lost 6 bases, with 9 bases between them. CDR3 residues: CASSGGADTQYF. For the CDR3, the DNA is TGCGCCAGCAGCGGGGGCGCGGATACGCAGTATTTT.

This clonotype came up many times. CDR3 in DNA: TGTGCCAGCAGCCCCACGGCGGGCTCCTACAATGAGCAGTTCTTC. It codes for CASSPTAGSYNEQFF. J is TRBJ2-1 and V is TRBV7-6; possibly TRBD2 for D (5 bases). V lost 5 bases, J lost 0 bases, and 11 bases lay in between. Germline values: CDR1 SGHVS, CDR2 FNYEAQ. This CDR3 region has 15 residues.

Note on this clonotype: Given a much more abundant clone one base away, this may be a read error. The J gene is TRBJ2-5, the V gene TRBV18, with unresolved D. This CDR3 has 12 residues. In germline, CDR1 is KGHSH, CDR2 LQKENI. The germline V and J ends were trimmed by 3 bases and 5 bases, with 7 bases remaining between them. Here the CDR3 reads CASSPGWETQYF. Here the CDR3 DNA reads TGTGCCAGCTCACCCGGGTGGGAGACCCAGTACTTC.

This clonotype was found many times. The chain is built from TRBV30 and TRBJ2-1; TRBD2 is a possible D gene (5 bases). This CDR3 spans 15 amino acids. Between the trimmed V and J ends, which lost 7 bases and 0 bases, there was a span of 16 bases. Germline V gene lookup returns CDR1 GTSNPN and CDR2 SVGIG (reference sequence). CDR3 nucleotides: TGTGCCTTGGAAGAACTAGGTAGCTCCTACAATGAGCAGTTCTTC. Amino acid sequence: CALEELGSSYNEQFF.

This clonotype has a count of ten or more. The genes are TRBV25-1 and TRBJ2-3, with D perhaps TRBD2 (6 bases). From germline, CDR1 is MGHDK and CDR2 SYGVNS. The CDR3 consists of 11 residues. Here the CDR3 reads CTTSRGDTQYF. Written as DNA, the CDR3 is TGTACGACCAGCCGGGGGGATACGCAGTATTTT.

Many counts were recorded for this clonotype. This chain links TRBV5-1 with TRBJ2-7; 11 bases line up with TRBD2. J lost 2 bases, V lost 0 bases, and 4 bases had no gene match. Germline values: CDR1 SGHRS, CDR2 YFSETQ. This CDR3 has 16 residues. The CDR3 protein is CASSLAPSGGTYEQYF. Written as DNA, the CDR3 is TGCGCCAGCAGCTTGGCCCCTAGCGGGGGGACCTACGAGCAGTACTTC.